This T cell receptor beta chain was found in a study of regulatory T cells in long-lasting Graves disease. Across the study: Graves' patients, newly diagnosed, had taken antithyroid drugs under 3 months.

Notes on the study in general: TRBV28, TRBJ1-2 and TRBJ2-5 emerged as the favored segments in persistent disease.

V dropped 4 bases and J dropped 1; count of bases not matched to a gene: 5. CDR3 length: 15 amino acids. Looked up from germline, CDR1 is SGHRS and CDR2 is YFSETQ. Libraries of TCR beta came from iRepertoire HTBI primers plus Arm-PCR of CDR3 regions. One entry per CDR3 protein, called by TCRdb with MiXCR from the multiplex PCR reads. The top ten hold roughly 30% of the sample, which has approximately 350,000 distinct CDR3 sequences, approximately 15% seen once. Time point: newly diagnosed GD, antithyroid drugs for less than 3 months. Preparation of the TCR library used RNA extracted from PBMCs. Patient provenance is recorded as an endocrinology department in Xi'an, China. This clonotype was recorded many times. The antigen remains unidentified. The data also belong to a second study, concerning T cells in Graves' hyperthyroidism and ophthalmopathy.

The input for sequencing was peripheral blood mononuclear cells (PBMCs), taken at new diagnosis, from a patient treated with antithyroid drugs. This clonotype was sampled from a man aged 40-49 years with Graves disease. The rearrangement uses TRBV5-1 and TRBJ1-1; 9 bases map to TRBD1. CDR3 amino acids: CASSRQGVRNTEAFF. CDR3 in DNA: TGCGCCAGCAGCAGACAGGGGGTGAGGAACACTGAAGCTTTCTTT.